This TCR beta chain was retrieved from a study of blood T cells in healthy people across ages. Study-wide results and caveats: It was held that diversity estimates obtained from one million T cells represented underestimates.

This CDR3 contains 12 residues. Trimming removed 5 bases from V and 8 bases from J, with 12 bases in between. Each of the donors had roughly 9.7 milliliters of peripheral blood drawn into EDTA-treated Vacutainer tubes. Each sample had at least 6 million PBMCs isolated. Extraction of total RNA produced a minimum of 5.5 micrograms from each sample. Comments on this clonotype: Its specificity is unknown.

Primed by a sample-barcoded 5' primer and a J-beta primer mix, a second PCR proceeded for 7 to 11 cycles. TCRdb re-derived calls from the 5' RACE reads in MiXCR, one entry per CDR3 protein. The sample holds a few hundred thousand distinct CDR3 sequences; about 55% are singletons and the top ten take over 40%. The receptor was derived from a man in his fifties or sixties in good health. Specimen: blood. The V call is TRBV12-3 or TRBV12-4, the J call TRBJ1-2; D is possibly TRBD1 (6 bases). The CDR3 DNA reads as TGTGCCAGCAGTCCCCGGGGGCCGGGCTACACCTTC. Amino acid sequence: CASSPRGPGYTF.